This T cell receptor (beta chain) derives from a study of cytomegalovirus exposure and HLA in healthy donors. PCR amplification relied on 60 Vbeta primers (plus 13 Jbeta primers). The table came from immunoSEQ multiplex PCR; TCRdb's copy has only in-frame clones and leaves some out. The sample consists of about 200,000 clones, around 83% of them appearing once. This CDR3 has 15 residues. The V and J ends lost 4 bases and 9 bases, in that order; junction bases with no gene match: 7. Germline V lookup: CDR1 ENHRY, CDR2 SYGVKD. The TCR originated in a woman in her 50s in good health and CMV-seropositive. The chain links TRBV10-3 to TRBJ2-1; 12 bases agree with TRBD2. Source material: PBMCs. The CDR3 protein is CAISVLAGGPGEQFF. Here the CDR3 DNA reads TGTGCCATCAGTGTTCTAGCGGGAGGGCCAGGTGAGCAGTTCTTC.